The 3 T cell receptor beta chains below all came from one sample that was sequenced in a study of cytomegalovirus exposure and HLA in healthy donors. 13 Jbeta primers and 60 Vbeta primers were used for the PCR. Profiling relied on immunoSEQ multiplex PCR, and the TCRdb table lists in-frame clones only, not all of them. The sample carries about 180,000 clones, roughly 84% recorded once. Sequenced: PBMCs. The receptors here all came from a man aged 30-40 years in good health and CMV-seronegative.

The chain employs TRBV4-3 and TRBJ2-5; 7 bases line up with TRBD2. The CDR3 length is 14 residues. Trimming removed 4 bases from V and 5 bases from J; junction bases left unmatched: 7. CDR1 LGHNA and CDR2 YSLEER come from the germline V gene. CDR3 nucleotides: TGCGCCAGCAGCCCCCGACTAGCACGGGAGACCCAGTACTTC. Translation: CASSPRLARETQYF.

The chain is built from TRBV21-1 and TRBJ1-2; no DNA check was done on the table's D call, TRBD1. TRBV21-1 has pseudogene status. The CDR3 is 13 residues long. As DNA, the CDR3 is TGTGCCACCGCCGACAGGGACGAATATGGCTACACCTTC. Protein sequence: CATADRDEYGYTF.

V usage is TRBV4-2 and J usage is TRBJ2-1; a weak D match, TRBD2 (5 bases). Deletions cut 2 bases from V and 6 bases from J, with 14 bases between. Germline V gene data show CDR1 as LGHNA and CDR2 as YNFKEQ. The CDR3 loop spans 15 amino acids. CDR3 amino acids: CASSQKILGTNEQFF. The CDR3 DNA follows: TGTGCCAGCAGCCAAAAAATACTAGGAACCAATGAGCAGTTCTTC.